These T cell receptor beta chains were read from a single sample in a study of cytomegalovirus exposure and HLA in healthy donors. The data were produced by immunoSEQ multiplex PCR, yet TCRdb's version contains in-frame clones alone and is incomplete. The sample lists about 130,000 clones; under 12% were seen once. The sample taken for sequencing was PBMCs. All receptors come from a woman aged 18 to 35 in good health and CMV-seropositive. Both conserved end residues are part of each CDR3. A D gene is named only where the DNA matches it firmly. Some rows have no size entry. The others give once, few or many, or a class for an expanded clone.

clone size,J gene,V gene,D gene,CDR3 protein,CDR3 DNA
few,TRBJ2-7,TRBV21-1,-,CASSRGLAGFYEQYF,TGTGCCAGCAGCAGAGGACTAGCGGGATTCTACGAGCAGTACTTC
few,TRBJ1-1,TRBV19,-,CASIQGNTEAFF,TGTGCCAGTATTCAGGGTAACACTGAAGCTTTCTTT
few,TRBJ2-6,TRBV2,TRBD1,CASSAGQGALGANVLTF,TGTGCCAGCAGTGCTGGACAGGGGGCGTTAGGGGCCAACGTCCTGACTTTC
few,TRBJ2-2,TRBV6-5,-,CASSPYRSTGELFF,TGTGCCAGCAGTCCCTACCGGTCCACCGGGGAGCTGTTTTTT
few,TRBJ1-1,TRBV18,-,CASSPREWGQNTEAFF,TGTGCCAGCTCACCCAGAGAATGGGGGCAGAACACTGAAGCTTTCTTT
-,TRBJ2-7,TRBV29-1,-,CSVGAQGLEQYF,TGCAGCGTTGGGGCCCAGGGGTTGGAGCAGTACTTC
-,TRBJ1-1,TRBV28,TRBD1,CASSFRTGVNTEAFF,TGTGCCAGCAGTTTCAGGACAGGGGTGAACACTGAAGCTTTCTTT
-,TRBJ1-5,TRBV28,TRBD1,CASSFPSTGLRPQHF,TGTGCCAGCAGTTTTCCCTCGACAGGGTTACGGCCCCAGCATTTT
-,TRBJ1-2,TRBV7-9,TRBD1,CASSSTGGKGYTF,TGTGCCAGCAGCTCCACAGGGGGCAAGGGCTACACCTTC
few,TRBJ2-7,TRBV28,TRBD2,CASTLAGRSEQYF,TGTGCCAGCACTCTAGCGGGAAGGAGTGAGCAGTACTTC
-,TRBJ2-3,TRBV11-2,TRBD2,CASSLAAGGGTDTQYF,TGTGCCAGCAGCTTAGCAGCGGGAGGGGGAACAGATACGCAGTATTTT
-,TRBJ2-7,TRBV6-1,-,CASREANRGSYEQYF,TGTGCCAGCAGAGAAGCAAATCGGGGTTCCTACGAGCAGTACTTC
-,TRBJ2-3,TRBV6-6,-,CASSYGSGSTDTQYF,TGTGCCAGCAGTTACGGGTCAGGGAGCACAGATACGCAGTATTTT
few,TRBJ2-1,TRBV19,-,CASSIITANEQFF,TGTGCCAGTAGTATTATCACAGCCAATGAGCAGTTCTTC
-,TRBJ1-1,TRBV29-1,-,CSALNRLNTEAFF,TGCAGCGCCCTTAACAGATTGAACACTGAAGCTTTCTTT
few,TRBJ2-7,TRBV29-1,TRBD1,CSVLQGIYEQYF,TGCAGTGTCCTACAGGGGATCTACGAGCAGTACTTC
few,TRBJ1-1,TRBV5-4,-,CASSLAGGLGNTEAFF,TGTGCCAGCAGCTTGGCCGGGGGTTTGGGGAACACTGAAGCTTTCTTT
-,TRBJ2-3,TRBV9,TRBD2,CASSPRLAGGSDTQYF,TGTGCCAGCAGCCCTCGACTAGCGGGAGGATCAGATACGCAGTATTTT
few,TRBJ1-5,TRBV5-1,-,CASSLGGADNQPQHF,TGCGCCAGCAGCTTAGGGGGGGCCGACAATCAGCCCCAGCATTTT
few,TRBJ2-3,TRBV6-1,TRBD2,CASSEAGLAGKDTQYF,TGTGCCAGCAGTGAAGCAGGACTAGCGGGAAAAGATACGCAGTATTTT
few,TRBJ2-3,TRBV30,TRBD1,CAWSVGGAPGTQYF,TGTGCCTGGAGTGTAGGGGGCGCTCCCGGTACGCAGTATTTT
-,TRBJ1-2,TRBV6-5,-,CASSYLGGDYGYTF,TGTGCCAGCAGTTATCTCGGGGGGGACTATGGCTACACCTTC
few,TRBJ2-1,TRBV15,TRBD2,CATSSVLAGGPSSSYNEQFF,TGTGCCACCAGCAGTGTACTAGCGGGAGGACCGAGTAGCTCCTACAATGAGCAGTTCTTC
few,TRBJ1-5,TRBV7-8,-,CASSLDQGGGPQHF,TGTGCCAGCAGCTTAGATCAGGGCGGTGGGCCCCAGCATTTT
-,TRBJ1-1,TRBV2,TRBD1,CASSRDRSYTEAFF,TGTGCCAGCAGCAGGGACAGGTCGTACACTGAAGCTTTCTTT
-,TRBJ1-1,TRBV30,-,CAQNRAGLMNTEAFF,TGTGCCCAAAACAGAGCGGGGCTTATGAACACTGAAGCTTTCTTT
-,TRBJ2-7,TRBV5-4,-,CASSPGGGGPYEQYF,TGTGCCAGCAGCCCGGGTGGGGGCGGCCCCTACGAGCAGTACTTC
-,TRBJ1-2,TRBV9,-,CASSGPSSYGYTF,TGTGCCAGCAGCGGCCCTTCTAGCTATGGCTACACCTTC
-,TRBJ2-1,TRBV5-1,TRBD2,CASSLGLAGGRDEQFF,TGCGCCAGCAGCTTGGGACTAGCGGGAGGTCGGGATGAGCAGTTCTTC
-,TRBJ2-7,TRBV5-1,-,CASSLAGGMFGGRAGRTYEQYF,TGCGCCAGCAGCTTGGCAGGGGGCATGTTTGGCGGGAGGGCGGGGCGAACCTACGAGCAGTACTTC
-,TRBJ2-7,TRBV18,TRBD1,CASSAEIGTAMKVHEQYF,TGTGCCAGCTCAGCCGAAATCGGGACAGCTATGAAGGTCCACGAGCAGTACTTC
few,TRBJ2-1,TRBV14,-,CASSPRQNPYNEQFF,TGTGCCAGCAGCCCTAGACAGAATCCCTACAATGAGCAGTTCTTC
-,TRBJ2-2,TRBV2,-,CASSGEGSEPFF,TGTGCCAGCAGTGGTGAGGGCTCGGAGCCGTTTTTT
few,TRBJ2-3,TRBV28,-,CASSPPDGLTDTQYF,TGTGCCAGCAGTCCCCCCGACGGACTCACAGATACGCAGTATTTT
-,TRBJ2-3,TRBV27,-,CASSSRERHTDTQYF,TGTGCCAGCAGCTCCCGGGAGCGGCACACAGATACGCAGTATTTT
-,TRBJ1-1,TRBV6-1,TRBD1,CASSGDRAEAFF,TGTGCCAGCAGTGGCGACAGGGCTGAAGCTTTCTTT
few,TRBJ2-1,TRBV2,-,CASSLEGLNEQFF,TGTGCCAGCAGCTTGGAGGGTCTCAATGAGCAGTTCTTC
-,TRBJ1-3,TRBV30,-,CAWTPPYSSGNTIYF,TGTGCCTGGACGCCTCCCTATAGCTCTGGAAACACCATATATTTT
few,TRBJ1-1,TRBV7-9,TRBD1,CASSLRTGDSEAFF,TGTGCCAGCAGCTTAAGGACAGGGGATTCTGAAGCTTTCTTT
-,TRBJ2-1,TRBV30,TRBD1,CASKQGNRFNEQFF,TGTGCCAGCAAACAGGGGAATAGGTTCAATGAGCAGTTCTTC
-,TRBJ1-5,TRBV6-5,TRBD1,CASSSGQGKGNQPQHF,TGTGCCAGCAGTTCAGGACAGGGGAAAGGCAATCAGCCCCAGCATTTT
-,TRBJ1-2,TRBV5-1,-,CASSLGSYGYTF,TGCGCCAGCAGCTTGGGGAGCTATGGCTACACCTTC
few,TRBJ2-1,TRBV27,TRBD2,CASSSTGLAGVVNEQFF,TGTGCCAGCAGTTCCACAGGACTAGCGGGAGTTGTAAATGAGCAGTTCTTC
few,TRBJ2-5,TRBV6-1,TRBD2,CASSRLAGGQETQYF,TGTGCCAGCAGTCGACTAGCGGGAGGCCAAGAGACCCAGTACTTC
-,TRBJ2-7,TRBV14,TRBD2,CAETGLAGVYEQYF,TGTGCCGAGACTGGACTAGCGGGAGTGTACGAGCAGTACTTC
few,TRBJ2-7,TRBV2,TRBD2,CASTGLAGAYEQYF,TGTGCCAGCACTGGACTAGCGGGGGCCTACGAGCAGTACTTC
-,TRBJ2-3,TRBV18,TRBD2,CASSPTSVADTQYF,TGTGCCAGCTCACCTACTAGCGTCGCAGATACGCAGTATTTT
few,TRBJ2-3,TRBV28,-,CASSLAGIATDTQYF,TGTGCCAGCAGTTTAGCAGGAATTGCCACAGATACGCAGTATTTT
-,TRBJ2-7,TRBV2,TRBD1,CASGGQGFYEQYF,TGTGCCAGCGGGGGACAGGGTTTCTACGAGCAGTACTTC
few,TRBJ1-5,TRBV15,TRBD1,CATTDRTNQPQHF,TGTGCCACCACGGACAGGACAAATCAGCCCCAGCATTTT
few,TRBJ1-1,TRBV5-1,TRBD1,CASSYQGAPEAFF,TGCGCCAGCAGCTACCAGGGGGCCCCTGAAGCTTTCTTT
-,TRBJ2-3,TRBV6-5,-,CASSYSGGGTDTQYF,TGTGCCAGCAGTTACTCAGGAGGGGGCACAGATACGCAGTATTTT
-,TRBJ2-7,TRBV18,TRBD1,CASSPYRGPYGQYF,TGTGCCAGCTCCCCCTACAGGGGTCCCTACGGGCAGTACTTC
-,TRBJ1-1,TRBV29-1,-,CSVETPAEAFF,TGCAGCGTTGAGACACCCGCGGAAGCTTTCTTT
few,TRBJ1-1,TRBV5-4,-,CASSPVQNTEAFF,TGTGCCAGCAGCCCGGTCCAGAACACTGAAGCTTTCTTT
-,TRBJ1-1,TRBV12-5,TRBD1,CASGTGTGIFSTEAFF,TGTGCTAGTGGCACCGGGACAGGGATATTTTCCACTGAAGCTTTCTTT
few,TRBJ2-7,TRBV15,-,CATSSLGDNEQYF,TGTGCCACCAGCAGCCTTGGCGACAACGAGCAGTACTTC